The rows below give T cell receptor beta chains drawn from one sample of a study of blood T cell repertoires in COVID-19. Libraries were prepared by immunoSEQ multiplex PCR; TCRdb keeps only in-frame clonotypes and omits some of them. This sample yields around 130,000 clones, of which approximately 84% are seen a single time; approximately 12% belongs to the top ten. Sequenced sample: peripheral blood. The receptors were gathered from an older woman with acute or convalescent COVID-19. CDR3s include the opening cysteine and the closing phenylalanine or tryptophan. Fields, in order: J gene, clone size, D gene, V gene, CDR3 protein, CDR3 DNA. D genes are given only for firm matches. A row's size may be missing; if present it is once, few, many or a size class.

j_call: TRBJ2-1; clone_size: .; d_call: .; v_call: TRBV7-2; cdr3_aa: CASSLALATHNEQFF; cdr3_nt: TGTGCCAGCAGCTTAGCTCTAGCGACCCACAATGAGCAGTTCTTC
j_call: TRBJ1-1; clone_size: .; d_call: .; v_call: TRBV7-7; cdr3_aa: CASSLTQDTEAFF; cdr3_nt: TGTGCCAGCAGCTTAACTCAAGACACTGAAGCTTTCTTT
j_call: TRBJ2-2; clone_size: many; d_call: .; v_call: TRBV5-4; cdr3_aa: CASSSAGSRTGELFF; cdr3_nt: TGTGCCAGCAGCTCGGCCGGGAGTCGGACCGGGGAGCTGTTTTTT
j_call: TRBJ1-2; clone_size: .; d_call: TRBD1; v_call: TRBV6-4; cdr3_aa: CASSAGQGVYGYTF; cdr3_nt: TGTGCCAGCAGTGCGGGACAGGGGGTCTATGGCTACACCTTC
j_call: TRBJ1-2; clone_size: .; d_call: TRBD1; v_call: TRBV10-3; cdr3_aa: CAISKEQGNYGYTF; cdr3_nt: TGTGCCATCAGCAAAGAACAGGGGAACTATGGCTACACCTTC
j_call: TRBJ1-2; clone_size: few; d_call: .; v_call: TRBV10-3; cdr3_aa: CAISESIGGRENYGYTF; cdr3_nt: TGTGCCATCAGTGAGTCGATTGGGGGGAGAGAAAACTATGGCTACACCTTC
j_call: TRBJ1-1; clone_size: .; d_call: TRBD1; v_call: TRBV27; cdr3_aa: CASSDRGSETEAFF; cdr3_nt: TGTGCCAGCAGTGACAGGGGGTCGGAGACTGAAGCTTTCTTT
j_call: TRBJ1-2; clone_size: .; d_call: .; v_call: TRBV30; cdr3_aa: CAWSVGGLEHYGYTF; cdr3_nt: TGTGCCTGGAGTGTTGGGGGGTTGGAACACTATGGCTACACCTTC
j_call: TRBJ2-2; clone_size: .; d_call: .; v_call: TRBV6-6; cdr3_aa: CASSRSTGELFF; cdr3_nt: TGTGCCAGCAGTCGCTCCACCGGGGAGCTGTTTTTT
j_call: TRBJ1-1; clone_size: .; d_call: .; v_call: TRBV11-2; cdr3_aa: CASSFSMNTEAFF; cdr3_nt: TGTGCCAGCAGCTTCTCTATGAACACTGAAGCTTTCTTT
j_call: TRBJ2-3; clone_size: .; d_call: .; v_call: TRBV5-4; cdr3_aa: CASSVPNGMTDTQYF; cdr3_nt: TGTGCCAGCAGCGTCCCAAACGGGATGACAGATACGCAGTATTTT
j_call: TRBJ2-3; clone_size: .; d_call: .; v_call: TRBV7-6; cdr3_aa: CASSPGTPGTSTDTQYF; cdr3_nt: TGTGCCAGCAGCCCTGGGACTCCCGGGACTAGCACAGATACGCAGTATTTT
j_call: TRBJ1-1; clone_size: .; d_call: .; v_call: TRBV6-5; cdr3_aa: CASSYTNRNTEAFF; cdr3_nt: TGTGCCAGCAGTTACACAAACAGGAACACTGAAGCTTTCTTT
j_call: TRBJ1-3; clone_size: .; d_call: .; v_call: TRBV11-2; cdr3_aa: CASSLGPAQGRNTIYF; cdr3_nt: TGTGCCAGCAGCTTAGGTCCCGCGCAGGGCAGAAACACCATATATTTT
j_call: TRBJ1-2; clone_size: few; d_call: .; v_call: TRBV30; cdr3_aa: CAWRGQVRDGYTF; cdr3_nt: TGTGCCTGGAGGGGGCAGGTCAGAGATGGCTACACCTTC
j_call: TRBJ1-2; clone_size: .; d_call: TRBD1; v_call: TRBV5-8; cdr3_aa: CASSPGTGLGYGYTF; cdr3_nt: TGTGCCAGCAGCCCCGGGACAGGGTTGGGGTATGGCTACACCTTC
j_call: TRBJ1-4; clone_size: .; d_call: .; v_call: TRBV3-1/TRBV3-2; cdr3_aa: CASTDTATNEKLFF; cdr3_nt: TGTGCCAGCACCGACACAGCAACTAATGAAAAACTGTTTTTT